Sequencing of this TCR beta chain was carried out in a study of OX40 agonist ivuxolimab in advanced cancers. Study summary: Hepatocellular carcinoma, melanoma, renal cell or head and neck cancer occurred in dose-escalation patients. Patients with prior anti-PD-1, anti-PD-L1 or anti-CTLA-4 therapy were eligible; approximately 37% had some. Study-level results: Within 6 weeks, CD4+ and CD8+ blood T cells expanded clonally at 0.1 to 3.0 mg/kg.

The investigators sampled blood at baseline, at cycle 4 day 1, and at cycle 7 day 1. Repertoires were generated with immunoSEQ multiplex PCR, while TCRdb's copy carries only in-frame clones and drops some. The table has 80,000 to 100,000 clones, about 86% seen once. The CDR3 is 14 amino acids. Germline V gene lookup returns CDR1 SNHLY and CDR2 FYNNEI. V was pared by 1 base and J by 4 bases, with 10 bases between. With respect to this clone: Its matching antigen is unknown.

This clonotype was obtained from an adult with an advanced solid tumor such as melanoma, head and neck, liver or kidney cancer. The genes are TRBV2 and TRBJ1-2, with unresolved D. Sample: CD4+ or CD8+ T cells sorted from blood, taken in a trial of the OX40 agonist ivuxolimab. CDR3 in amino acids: CASSEVTALYGYTF. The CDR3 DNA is TGTGCCAGCAGTGAAGTCACAGCTCTCTATGGCTACACCTTC.